Presented here are 4 T cell receptor beta chains from one specimen sequenced in a study of blood T cells in healthy people across ages. Next came a second PCR, run for roughly 6 to 11 cycles, which used a sample-barcoded 5' primer along with a J-beta primer mix. TCRdb processed the 5' RACE reads anew with MiXCR; each CDR3 protein has one entry. The sample has 550,000 to 650,000 distinct CDR3 sequences; under 30% are singletons. Material: blood. Receptor source: a woman of 80 years or more in good health.

The chain joins TRBV7-2 to TRBJ2-3; tentative D call: TRBD1 (6 bases). The V end was cut by 5 bases, the J end by 7 bases, with 28 bases between. Germline V gene data show CDR1 as SGHTA and CDR2 as FQGNSA. This CDR3 contains 18 residues. DNA for the CDR3: TGTGCCAGCAGCCCTGGGGGCCGACTGCGCCCGAGGAGGAATACGCAGTATTTT. It codes for CASSPGGRLRPRRNTQYF.

Only a few counts were recorded for this clonotype. The genes are TRBV3-1 and TRBJ1-1; D gene unclear. The V gene lost 7 bases and the J gene lost 2 bases, with 14 bases spanning the gap. The CDR3 has 14 residues. The germline V gene encodes CDR1 LGHDT and CDR2 YNNKEL (reference sequence). CDR3 region: CASTRRAENTEAFF. DNA of the CDR3: TGTGCCAGCACCAGGAGGGCCGAAAACACTGAAGCTTTCTTT.

This clonotype was counted a single time. The rearrangement links TRBV6-5 to TRBJ2-7; 8 bases map to TRBD2. Matching the DNA end better, TRBJ2-5 makes the J call doubtful. The CDR3 consists of 14 residues. From germline, CDR1 is MNHEY and CDR2 SVGAGI. The CDR3 DNA reads as TGTGCCAGCAGTTCCCCCGGCGGGGGGAAGACCCAGTACTTC. This sequence encodes CASSSPGGGKTQYF.

The gene calls are TRBV2 and TRBJ2-1, with 8 bases fitting TRBD1. The CDR3 has 16 amino acids. With V trimmed by 4 bases and J by 2 bases, 7 bases remained unmatched. Germline V lookup: CDR1 SNHLY, CDR2 FYNNEI. CDR3 amino acids: CASSADRGNPYNEQFF. The CDR3 DNA reads TGTGCCAGCAGTGCCGACAGGGGAAATCCCTACAATGAGCAGTTCTTC. Filled out from reference TRBV2 and TRBJ2-1, the complete variable domain reads EPEVTQTPSHQVTQMGQEVILRCVPISNHLYFYWYRQILGQKVEFLVSFYNNEISEKSEIFDDQFSVERPDGSNFTLKIRSTKLEDSAMYFCASSADRGNPYNEQFFGPGTRLTVL.